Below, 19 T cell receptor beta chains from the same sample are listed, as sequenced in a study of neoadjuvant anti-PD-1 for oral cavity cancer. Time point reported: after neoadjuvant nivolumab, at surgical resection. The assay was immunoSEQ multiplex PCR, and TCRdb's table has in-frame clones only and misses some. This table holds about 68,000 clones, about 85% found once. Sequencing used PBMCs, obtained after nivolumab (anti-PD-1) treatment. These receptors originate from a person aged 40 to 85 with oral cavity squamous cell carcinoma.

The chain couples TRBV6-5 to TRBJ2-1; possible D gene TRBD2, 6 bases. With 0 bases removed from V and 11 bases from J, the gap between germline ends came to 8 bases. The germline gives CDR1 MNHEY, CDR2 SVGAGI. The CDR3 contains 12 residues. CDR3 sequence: CASSYSSGQQFF. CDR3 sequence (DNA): TGTGCCAGCAGTTACTCTAGCGGCCAGCAGTTCTTC.

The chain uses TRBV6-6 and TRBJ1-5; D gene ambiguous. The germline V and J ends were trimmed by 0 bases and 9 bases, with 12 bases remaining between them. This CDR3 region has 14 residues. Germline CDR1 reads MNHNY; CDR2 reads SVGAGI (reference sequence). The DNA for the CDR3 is TGTGCCAGCAGTTACTCAGCCGGGTGGTGGCCCCAGCATTTT. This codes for CASSYSAGWWPQHF.

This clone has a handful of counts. The chain's CDR3 is CASSKVSREGGEQYF. Written as DNA, the CDR3 is TGTGCCAGCAGCAAAGTCTCGCGGGAGGGGGGAGAGCAGTACTTC. This chain joins TRBV21-1 and TRBJ2-7; the D call in the table, TRBD2, was not verified against the DNA. TRBV21-1 has pseudogene status. The CDR3 length is 15 residues.

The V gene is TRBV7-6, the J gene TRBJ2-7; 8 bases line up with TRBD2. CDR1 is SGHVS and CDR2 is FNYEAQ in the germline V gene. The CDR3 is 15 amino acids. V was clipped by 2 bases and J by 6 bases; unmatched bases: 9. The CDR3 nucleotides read TGTGCCAGCAGCTTAAGTGGGTTAGGACTAGCCGAGCAGTACTTC. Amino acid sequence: CASSLSGLGLAEQYF. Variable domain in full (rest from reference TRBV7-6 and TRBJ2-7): GAGVSQSPRYKVTKRGQDVALRCDPISGHVSLYWYRQALGQGPEFLTYFNYEAQQDKSGLPNDRFSAERPEGSISTLTIQRTEQRDSAMYRCASSLSGLGLAEQYFGPGTRLTVT.

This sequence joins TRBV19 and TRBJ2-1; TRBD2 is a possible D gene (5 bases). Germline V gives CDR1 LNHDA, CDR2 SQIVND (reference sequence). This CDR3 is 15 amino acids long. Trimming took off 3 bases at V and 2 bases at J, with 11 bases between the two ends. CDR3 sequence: CASSIWSGTYNEQFF. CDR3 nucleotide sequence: TGTGCCAGTAGTATTTGGAGCGGAACCTACAATGAGCAGTTCTTC.

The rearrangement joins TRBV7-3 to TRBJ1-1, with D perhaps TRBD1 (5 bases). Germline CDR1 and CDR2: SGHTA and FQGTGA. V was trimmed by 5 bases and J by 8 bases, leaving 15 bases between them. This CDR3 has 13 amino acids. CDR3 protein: CASSPGTPREAFF. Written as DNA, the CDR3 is TGTGCCAGCAGCCCCGGGACTCCCCGCGAAGCTTTCTTT. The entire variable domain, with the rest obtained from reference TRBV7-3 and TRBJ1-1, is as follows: GAGVSQTPSNKVTEKGKYVELRCDPISGHTALYWYRQSLGQGPEFLIYFQGTGAADDSGLPNDRFFAVRPEGSVSTLKIQRTERGDSAVYLCASSPGTPREAFFGQGTRLTVV.

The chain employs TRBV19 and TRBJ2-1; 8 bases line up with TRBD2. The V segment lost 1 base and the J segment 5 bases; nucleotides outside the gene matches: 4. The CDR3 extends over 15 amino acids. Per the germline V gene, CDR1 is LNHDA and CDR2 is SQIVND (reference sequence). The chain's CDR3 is CASSIAGGTHNEQFF. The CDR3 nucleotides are TGTGCCAGTAGTATAGCGGGAGGGACTCACAATGAGCAGTTCTTC.

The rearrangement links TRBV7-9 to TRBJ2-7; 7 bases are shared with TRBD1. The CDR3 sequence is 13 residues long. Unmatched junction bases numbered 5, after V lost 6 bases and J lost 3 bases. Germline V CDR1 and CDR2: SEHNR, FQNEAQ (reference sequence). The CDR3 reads CASSYRDSYEQYF. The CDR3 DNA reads TGTGCCAGCAGTTACCGGGACAGCTACGAGCAGTACTTC.

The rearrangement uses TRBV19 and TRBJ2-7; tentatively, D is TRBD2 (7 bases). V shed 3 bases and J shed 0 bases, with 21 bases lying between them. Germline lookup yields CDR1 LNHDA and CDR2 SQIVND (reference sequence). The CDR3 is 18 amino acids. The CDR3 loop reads CASSMVGQHRDYSYEQYF. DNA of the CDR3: TGTGCCAGTAGTATGGTCGGACAGCACCGGGACTACTCCTACGAGCAGTACTTC.

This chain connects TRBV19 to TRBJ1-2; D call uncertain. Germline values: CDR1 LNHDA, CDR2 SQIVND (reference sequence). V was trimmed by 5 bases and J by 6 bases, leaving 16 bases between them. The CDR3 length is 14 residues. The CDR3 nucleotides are TGTGCCAGTAGTGGATCTCCCGCGGTCAATGGCTACACCTTC. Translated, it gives CASSGSPAVNGYTF.

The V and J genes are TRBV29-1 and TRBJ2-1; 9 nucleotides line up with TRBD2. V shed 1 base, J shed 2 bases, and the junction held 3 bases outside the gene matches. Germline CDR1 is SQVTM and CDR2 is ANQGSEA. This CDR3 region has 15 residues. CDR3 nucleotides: TGCAGCGTTGAAGGGGCTAGCGGGGCCTACAATGAGCAGTTCTTC. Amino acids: CSVEGASGAYNEQFF.

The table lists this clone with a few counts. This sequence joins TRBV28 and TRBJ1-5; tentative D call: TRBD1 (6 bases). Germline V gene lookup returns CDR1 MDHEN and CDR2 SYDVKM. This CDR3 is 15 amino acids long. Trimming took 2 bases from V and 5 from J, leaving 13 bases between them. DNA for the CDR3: TGTGCCAGCAGTTTAGCCAGGGGCGGCGATCAGCCCCAGCATTTT. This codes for CASSLARGGDQPQHF.

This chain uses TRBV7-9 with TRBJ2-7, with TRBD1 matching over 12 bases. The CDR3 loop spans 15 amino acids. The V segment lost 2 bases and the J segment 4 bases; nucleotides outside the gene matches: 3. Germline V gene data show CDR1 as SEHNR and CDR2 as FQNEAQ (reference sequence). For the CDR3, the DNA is TGTGCCAGCAGCTTAAAGGGACAGGGGGCTTACGAGCAGTACTTC. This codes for CASSLKGQGAYEQYF.

CDR3 in amino acids: CASSEARGTSPFGNQPQHF. CDR3 coding DNA: TGTGCCAGCAGTGAAGCCCGGGGGACCTCTCCGTTCGGCAATCAGCCCCAGCATTTT. The gene calls are TRBV6-1 and TRBJ1-5; TRBD1 is a possible D gene (5 bases). Germline V lookup: CDR1 MNHNS, CDR2 SASEGT. Between the trimmed V and J ends, which lost 0 bases and 2 bases, there was a span of 20 bases. This CDR3 spans 19 amino acids.

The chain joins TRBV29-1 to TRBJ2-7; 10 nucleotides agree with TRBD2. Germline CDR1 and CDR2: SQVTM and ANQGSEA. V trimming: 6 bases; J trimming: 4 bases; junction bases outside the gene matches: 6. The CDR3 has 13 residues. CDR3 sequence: CSVSSGRRYEQYF. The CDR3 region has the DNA TGCAGCGTCAGTAGCGGGAGGCGGTACGAGCAGTACTTC.

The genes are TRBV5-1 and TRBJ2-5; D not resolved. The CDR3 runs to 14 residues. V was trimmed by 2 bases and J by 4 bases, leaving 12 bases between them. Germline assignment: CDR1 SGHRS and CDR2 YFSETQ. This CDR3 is CASSLMGGGETQYF. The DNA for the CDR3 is TGCGCCAGCAGCTTAATGGGCGGTGGAGAGACCCAGTACTTC.

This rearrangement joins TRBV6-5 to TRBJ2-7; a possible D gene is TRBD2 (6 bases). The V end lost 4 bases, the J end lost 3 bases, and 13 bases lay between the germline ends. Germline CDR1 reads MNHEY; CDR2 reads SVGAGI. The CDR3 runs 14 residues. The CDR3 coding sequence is TGTGCCAGCAGTTCCTCCGGGACTCACTACGAGCAGTACTTC. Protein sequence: CASSSSGTHYEQYF.

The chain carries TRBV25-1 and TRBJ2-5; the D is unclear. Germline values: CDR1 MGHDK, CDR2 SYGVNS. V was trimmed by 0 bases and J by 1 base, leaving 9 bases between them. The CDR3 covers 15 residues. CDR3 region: CASSEYRQTQETQYF. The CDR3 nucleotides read TGTGCCAGCAGTGAATACAGGCAGACCCAAGAGACCCAGTACTTC.

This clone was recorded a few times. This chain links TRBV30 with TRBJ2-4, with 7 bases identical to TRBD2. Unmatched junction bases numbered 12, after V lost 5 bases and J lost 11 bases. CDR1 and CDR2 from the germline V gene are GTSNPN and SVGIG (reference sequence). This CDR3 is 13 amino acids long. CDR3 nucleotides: TGTGCCTGGCGAGCGGGAAATTCTTGGGTTCAGTACTTC. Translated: CAWRAGNSWVQYF.